This TCR beta chain derives from a study of T cell repertoires in cytomegalovirus infection. Study details: CMV infection and matching HLA type were both indicated by public TCR beta signatures.

Study-wide results and limits: Using cumulative public TCR beta family frequency, the authors identified those who carried CMV together with the relevant HLA. The ex vivo response showed dominance by HLA-C-restricted CMV-specific TCR beta clonotypes.

This clonotype was counted only a few times. Its target is unknown. TCRdb reprocessed the reads via MiXCR and lists one record per CDR3 protein. Here the sample spans about 490,000 distinct CDR3 sequences, roughly 29% being singletons. Sequencing input: PBMCs. The source of this sequence is a human donor in good health (CMV status not recorded). Some clones in this sample may be carry-over from other donors' samples.

Written as DNA, the CDR3 is TGCGCCAGCAGCGTGACGCGGGGACAGGGAATGGCAGATACGCAGTATTTT. As protein: CASSVTRGQGMADTQYF. This sequence joins TRBV5-1 and TRBJ2-3; 9 nucleotides match TRBD1. The CDR3 is 17 residues long. Germline CDR1 and CDR2: SGHRS and YFSETQ. Losses at the gene ends were 4 bases for V and 4 bases for J; bases not matched to a gene: 13.